This record looks at one T cell receptor beta chain sequence and its context. Trimming left V 2 bases short and J 0 bases short, with 11 bases between. CDR3 size: 15 residues. Germline CDR1 and CDR2: SSHAT and FNYEAQ (reference sequence). A 5'RACE template-switching step, the method used to make TCR cDNA, added a universal primer site and UMIs. A single record per CDR3 protein comes from TCRdb applying MiXCR to the 5' RACE reads. The sample carries about 45,000 distinct CDR3 sequences, 6% to 7% recorded once. The entry originates in a study of T cells after yellow fever vaccination. Study-level results: The study found a weaker secondary response that peaked faster, day 5 versus 15. In post-booster samples, most primary-vaccination clones reappeared (roughly 96% CD4, about 90% CD8).

The sequencing here drew on CD8+ T cells not binding an NS4B(214-222) dextramer, sorted from PBMCs, taken 45 days after the yellow fever booster vaccination. The receptor's source is a man between 25 and 39 years old who received the YFV17D yellow fever vaccine. The rearrangement uses TRBV7-7 and TRBJ2-7; a weak D match, TRBD2 (6 bases). The CDR3 region has the DNA TGTGCCAGCAGCTTATCCGCGGGATCCTCCTACGAGCAGTACTTC. Its protein product is CASSLSAGSSYEQYF.